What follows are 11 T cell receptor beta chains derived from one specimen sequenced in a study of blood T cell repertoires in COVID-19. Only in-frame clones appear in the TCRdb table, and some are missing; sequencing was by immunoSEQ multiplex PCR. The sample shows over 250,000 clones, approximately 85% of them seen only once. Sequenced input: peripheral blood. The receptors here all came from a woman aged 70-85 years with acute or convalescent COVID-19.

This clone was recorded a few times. The CDR3 DNA reads TGCAGTGCTAGAGTACAGGAGCGAACTTTCTTT. It specifies CSARVQERTFF. The chain is built from TRBV20-1 and TRBJ1-1; D is perhaps TRBD1 (5 bases). This CDR3 spans 11 amino acids. The V gene lost 1 base and the J gene lost 12 bases, with 12 bases spanning the gap. The germline CDR1 and CDR2 sequences are DFQATT and SNEGSKA (reference sequence).

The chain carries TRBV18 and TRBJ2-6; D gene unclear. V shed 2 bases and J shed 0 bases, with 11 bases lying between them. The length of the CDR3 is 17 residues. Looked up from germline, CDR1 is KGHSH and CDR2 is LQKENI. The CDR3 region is CASSPADSISGANVLTF. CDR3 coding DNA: TGTGCCAGCTCACCAGCGGATTCCATCTCTGGGGCCAACGTCCTGACTTTC.

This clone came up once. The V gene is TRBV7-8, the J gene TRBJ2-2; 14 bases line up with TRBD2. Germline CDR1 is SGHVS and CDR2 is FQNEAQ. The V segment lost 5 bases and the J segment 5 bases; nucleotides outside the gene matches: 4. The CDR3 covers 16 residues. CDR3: CASSPRLAGGTGELFF. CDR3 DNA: TGTGCCAGCAGCCCCAGACTAGCGGGGGGGACCGGGGAGCTGTTTTTT.

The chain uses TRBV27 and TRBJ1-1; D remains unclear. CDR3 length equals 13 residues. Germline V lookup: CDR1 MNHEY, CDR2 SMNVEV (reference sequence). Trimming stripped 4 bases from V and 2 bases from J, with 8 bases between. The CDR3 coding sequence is TGTGCCAGCAGTTATCAACAAAACACTGAAGCTTTCTTT. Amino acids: CASSYQQNTEAFF.

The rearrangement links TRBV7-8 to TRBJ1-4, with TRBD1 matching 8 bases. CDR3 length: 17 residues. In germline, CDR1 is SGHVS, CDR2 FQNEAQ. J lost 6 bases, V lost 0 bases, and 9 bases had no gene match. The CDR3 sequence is CASSLARGTGGDEKLFF. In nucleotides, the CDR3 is TGTGCCAGCAGCTTAGCGAGGGGGACAGGAGGGGATGAAAAACTGTTTTTT.

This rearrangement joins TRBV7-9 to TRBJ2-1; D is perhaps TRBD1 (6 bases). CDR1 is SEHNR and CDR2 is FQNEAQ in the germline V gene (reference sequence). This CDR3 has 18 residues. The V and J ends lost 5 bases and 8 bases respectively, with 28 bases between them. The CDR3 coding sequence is TGTGCCAGCAGCCAAGAACAGGGAATGAGGCCGATATTCGATGAGCAGTTCTTC. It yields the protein CASSQEQGMRPIFDEQFF. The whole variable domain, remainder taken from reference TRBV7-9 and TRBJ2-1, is DTGVSQNPRHKITKRGQNVTFRCDPISEHNRLYWYRQTLGQGPEFLTYFQNEAQLEKSRLLSDRFSAERPKGSFSTLEIQRTEQGDSAMYLCASSQEQGMRPIFDEQFFGPGTRLTVL.

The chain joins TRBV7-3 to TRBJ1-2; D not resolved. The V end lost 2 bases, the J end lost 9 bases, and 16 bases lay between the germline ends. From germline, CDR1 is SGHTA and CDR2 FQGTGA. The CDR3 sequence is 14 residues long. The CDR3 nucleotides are TGTGCCAGCAGCTTAGAGGGTAGGCCCGAGAGCTACACCTTC. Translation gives CASSLEGRPESYTF.

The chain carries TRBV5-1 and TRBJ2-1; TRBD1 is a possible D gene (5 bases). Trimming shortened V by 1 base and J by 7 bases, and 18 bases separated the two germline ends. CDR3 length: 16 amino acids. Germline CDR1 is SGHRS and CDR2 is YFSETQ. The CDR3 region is CASSLSGSGMANEQFF. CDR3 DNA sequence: TGCGCCAGCAGCTTGTCCGGCTCAGGGATGGCAAATGAGCAGTTCTTC.

CDR3 loop: CASSLGGRTGGNTEAFF. In DNA form, the CDR3 reads TGTGCCAGCAGCTTGGGTGGCCGCACAGGGGGGAACACTGAAGCTTTCTTT. The chain recombines TRBV5-4 with TRBJ1-1; the match to TRBD1 covers 8 bases. The trim removed 0 bases at V and 1 base at J, leaving 8 bases unmatched. The germline V gene encodes CDR1 SGHNT and CDR2 YYREEE (reference sequence). The CDR3 loop spans 17 amino acids.

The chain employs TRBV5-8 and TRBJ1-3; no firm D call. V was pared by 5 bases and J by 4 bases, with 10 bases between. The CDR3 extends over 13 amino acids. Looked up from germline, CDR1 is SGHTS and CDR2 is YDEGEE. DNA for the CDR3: TGTGCCAGCAGTTTAAGAGGCGGAAACACCATATATTTT. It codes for CASSLRGGNTIYF.

The CDR3 coding sequence is TGTGCCAGCAGCCACATGAACACTGAAGCTTTCTTT. Its translation: CASSHMNTEAFF. V usage is TRBV11-3 and J usage is TRBJ1-1; D is ambiguous. V was pared by 5 bases and J by 0 bases, with 4 bases between. Germline V gene sequence: CDR1 SGHNT, CDR2 YENEEA. The CDR3 runs 12 residues.